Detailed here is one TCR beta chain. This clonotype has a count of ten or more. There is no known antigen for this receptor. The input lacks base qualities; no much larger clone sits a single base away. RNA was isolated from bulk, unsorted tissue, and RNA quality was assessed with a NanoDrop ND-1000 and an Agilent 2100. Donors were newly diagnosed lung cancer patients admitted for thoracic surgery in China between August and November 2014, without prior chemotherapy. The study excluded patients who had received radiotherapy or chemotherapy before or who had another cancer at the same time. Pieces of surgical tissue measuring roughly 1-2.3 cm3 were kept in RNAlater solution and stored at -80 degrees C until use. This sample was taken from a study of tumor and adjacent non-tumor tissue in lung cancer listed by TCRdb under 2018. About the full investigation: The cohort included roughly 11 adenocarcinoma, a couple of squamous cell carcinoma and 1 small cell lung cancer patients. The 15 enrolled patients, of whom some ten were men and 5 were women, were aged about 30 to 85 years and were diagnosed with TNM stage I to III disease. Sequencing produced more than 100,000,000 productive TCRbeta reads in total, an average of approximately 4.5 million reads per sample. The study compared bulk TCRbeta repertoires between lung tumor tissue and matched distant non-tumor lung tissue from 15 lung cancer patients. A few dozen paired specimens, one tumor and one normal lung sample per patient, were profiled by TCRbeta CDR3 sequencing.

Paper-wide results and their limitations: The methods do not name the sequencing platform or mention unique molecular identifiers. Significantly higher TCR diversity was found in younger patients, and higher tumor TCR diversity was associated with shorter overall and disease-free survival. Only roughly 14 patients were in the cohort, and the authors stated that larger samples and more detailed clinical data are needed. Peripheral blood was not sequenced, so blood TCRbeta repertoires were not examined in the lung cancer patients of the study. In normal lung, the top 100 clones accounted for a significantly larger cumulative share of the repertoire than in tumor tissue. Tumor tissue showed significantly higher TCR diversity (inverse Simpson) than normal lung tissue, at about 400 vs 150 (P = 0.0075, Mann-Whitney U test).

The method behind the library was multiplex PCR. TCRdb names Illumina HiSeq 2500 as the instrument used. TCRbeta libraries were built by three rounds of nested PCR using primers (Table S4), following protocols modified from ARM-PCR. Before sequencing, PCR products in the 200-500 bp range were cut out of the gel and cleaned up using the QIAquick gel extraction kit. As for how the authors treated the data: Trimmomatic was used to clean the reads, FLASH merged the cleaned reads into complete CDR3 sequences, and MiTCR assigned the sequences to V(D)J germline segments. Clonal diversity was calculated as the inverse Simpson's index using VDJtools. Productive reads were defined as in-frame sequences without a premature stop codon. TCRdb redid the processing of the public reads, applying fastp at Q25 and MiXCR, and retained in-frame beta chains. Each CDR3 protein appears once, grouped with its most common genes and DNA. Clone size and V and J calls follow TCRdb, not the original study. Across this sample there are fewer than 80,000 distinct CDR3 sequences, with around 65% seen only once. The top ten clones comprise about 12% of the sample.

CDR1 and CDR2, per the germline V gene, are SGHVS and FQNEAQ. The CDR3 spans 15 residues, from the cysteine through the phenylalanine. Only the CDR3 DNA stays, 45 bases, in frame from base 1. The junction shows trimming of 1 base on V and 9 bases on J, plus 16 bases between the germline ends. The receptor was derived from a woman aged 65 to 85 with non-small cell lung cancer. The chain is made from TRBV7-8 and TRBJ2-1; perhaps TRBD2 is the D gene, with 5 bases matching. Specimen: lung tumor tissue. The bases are TGTGCCAGCAGCTTAGGGGGAGACTTGTCTGGTGAGCAGTTCTTC. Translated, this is CASSLGGDLSGEQFF.